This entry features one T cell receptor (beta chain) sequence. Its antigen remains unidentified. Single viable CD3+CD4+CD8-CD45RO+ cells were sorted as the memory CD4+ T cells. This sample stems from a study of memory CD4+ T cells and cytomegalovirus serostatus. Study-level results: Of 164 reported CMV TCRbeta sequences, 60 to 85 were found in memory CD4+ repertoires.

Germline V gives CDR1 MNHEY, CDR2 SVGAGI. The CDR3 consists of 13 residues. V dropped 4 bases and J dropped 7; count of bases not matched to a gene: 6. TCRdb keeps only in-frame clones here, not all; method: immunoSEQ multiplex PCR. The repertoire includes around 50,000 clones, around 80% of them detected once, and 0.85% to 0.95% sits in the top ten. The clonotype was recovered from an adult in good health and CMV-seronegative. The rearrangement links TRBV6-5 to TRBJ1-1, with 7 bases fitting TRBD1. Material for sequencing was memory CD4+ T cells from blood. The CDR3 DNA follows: TGTGCCAGCAGTTTCGACACAGGGGTTGAAGCTTTCTTT. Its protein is CASSFDTGVEAFF.